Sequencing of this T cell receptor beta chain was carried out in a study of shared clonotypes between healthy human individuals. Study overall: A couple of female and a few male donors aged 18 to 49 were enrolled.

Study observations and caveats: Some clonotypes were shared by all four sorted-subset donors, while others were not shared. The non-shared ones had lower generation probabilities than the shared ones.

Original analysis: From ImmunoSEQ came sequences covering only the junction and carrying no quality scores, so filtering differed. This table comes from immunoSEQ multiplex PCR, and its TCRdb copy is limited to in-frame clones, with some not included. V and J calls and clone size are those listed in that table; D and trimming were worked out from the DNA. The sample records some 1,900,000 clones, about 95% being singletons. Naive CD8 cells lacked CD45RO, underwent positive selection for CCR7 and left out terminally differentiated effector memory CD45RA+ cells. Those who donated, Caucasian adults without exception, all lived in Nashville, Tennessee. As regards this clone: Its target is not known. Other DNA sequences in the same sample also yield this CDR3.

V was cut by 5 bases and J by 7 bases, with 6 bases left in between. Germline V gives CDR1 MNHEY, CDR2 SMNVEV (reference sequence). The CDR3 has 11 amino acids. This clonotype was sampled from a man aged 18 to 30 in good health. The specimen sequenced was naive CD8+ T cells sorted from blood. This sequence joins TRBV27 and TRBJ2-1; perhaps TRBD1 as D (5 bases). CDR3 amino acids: CASSTGNEQFF. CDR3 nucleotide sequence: TGTGCCAGCAGTACAGGTAATGAGCAGTTCTTC.